Listed below are T cell receptor beta chains from one sample, sequenced in a study of shared clonotypes between healthy human individuals. The assay was immunoSEQ multiplex PCR, and TCRdb's table has in-frame clones only and misses some. The table lists 2 million to 2.5 million clones, 85% to 95% of them singletons. Material for sequencing was naive CD4+ T cells sorted from blood. Receptors originate from a man younger than 35 in good health. Each CDR3 is given with its conserved first and last residue. D genes are given only for firm matches. Size is omitted from some rows. Given values are once, few, many or a class for expanded clones.

TRBV5-1	TRBD1	TRBJ1-2	.	TGCGCCAGCAGCCCCGGGGACAGGACTAACTATGGCTACACCTTC	CASSPGDRTNYGYTF
TRBV6-1	TRBD1	TRBJ2-7	.	TGTGCCAGCAGGCCCCGGGACAGGGCCTACGAGCAGTACTTC	CASRPRDRAYEQYF
TRBV6-5	TRBD1	TRBJ2-7	.	TGTGCCAGCAGTTACTCCGGGACAGGGTCTTTGGAGCAGTACTTC	CASSYSGTGSLEQYF
TRBV11-2	.	TRBJ1-4	.	TGTGCCAGCAGCTTAGATCGCTGGGACGGTAATGAAAAACTGTTTTTT	CASSLDRWDGNEKLFF
TRBV4-3	TRBD2	TRBJ2-3	.	TGCGCCAGCAGCCAAGATCTCAGCGGGATATCGGATACGCAGTATTTT	CASSQDLSGISDTQYF
TRBV6-1	TRBD2	TRBJ2-7	.	TGTGCCAGCCATACGACGGGGGGAAGCTCCTACGAGCAGTACTTC	CASHTTGGSSYEQYF
TRBV27	.	TRBJ1-5	.	TGTGCCAGCGGGACCTGGGGTAATCAGCCCCAGCATTTT	CASGTWGNQPQHF
TRBV5-6	TRBD1	TRBJ1-4	.	TGTGCCAGCAGCTTTCAGACAGGGTCCAATGAAAAACTGTTTTTT	CASSFQTGSNEKLFF
TRBV5-1	.	TRBJ2-3	.	TGCGCCAGCAGTCCAGATGGTACCCTGGATACGCAGTATTTT	CASSPDGTLDTQYF
TRBV18	TRBD2	TRBJ2-3	.	TGTGCCAGCTCAGGAGGTGATAGCGGGTACACAGATACGCAGTATTTT	CASSGGDSGYTDTQYF
TRBV12-5	.	TRBJ1-5	.	TGTGCTAGTGGCGAGCCCGAAGGGGACATGGGGAATCAGCCCCAGCATTTT	CASGEPEGDMGNQPQHF
TRBV6-1	.	TRBJ1-1	.	TGTGCCAGCAGTGAACCGGGACCCCCCCTGAGAGCTTTCTTT	CASSEPGPPLRAFF
TRBV9	TRBD2	TRBJ2-5	.	TGTGCCAGCAGCGTAGAGCCGCTAGCGGGGGGTGGAGAGACCCAGTACTTC	CASSVEPLAGGGETQYF
TRBV6-5	TRBD1	TRBJ1-6	.	TGTGCCAGCCGCCAGGGGGCAGCTTATAATTCACCCCTCCACTTT	CASRQGAAYNSPLHF
TRBV7-9	.	TRBJ1-1	.	TGTGCCAGCAGCTTCCGAATGAACACTGAAGCTTTCTTT	CASSFRMNTEAFF
TRBV6-5	TRBD1	TRBJ1-2	.	TGTGCCAGCAGATTCTCTCAGGGGGCCTATGGCTACACCTTC	CASRFSQGAYGYTF
TRBV14	.	TRBJ1-2	few	TGTGCCAGCAGCCACGACGGACCCTATGGCTACACCTTC	CASSHDGPYGYTF
TRBV28	TRBD1	TRBJ2-2	.	TGTGCCACCACAGGGGGCATTCTAGACACCGGGGAGCTGTTTTTT	CATTGGILDTGELFF
TRBV6-5	.	TRBJ1-2	.	TGTGCCAGCAGTTACCTGACAGGCAATGGCTACACCTTC	CASSYLTGNGYTF
TRBV18	.	TRBJ2-2	.	TGTGCCAGCCATTACCCTTTTGGCGGGGAGCTGTTTTTT	CASHYPFGGELFF
TRBV6-5	.	TRBJ2-1	.	TGTGCCAGCAGCCCCCACGGTACTTCCTACAATGAGCAGTTCTTC	CASSPHGTSYNEQFF
TRBV9	TRBD1	TRBJ1-6	.	TGTGCCAGCAGCTCCCGGACAGGTTATAATTCACCCCTCCACTTT	CASSSRTGYNSPLHF
TRBV18	TRBD1	TRBJ1-3	.	TGTGCCAGCTCACCCGTGGGGACAGCCACCCTGGGAAACACCATATATTTT	CASSPVGTATLGNTIYF
TRBV15	.	TRBJ2-7	.	TGTGCCACCAGCAGAGATCCCCGGGCGGAGTACGAGCAGTACTTC	CATSRDPRAEYEQYF